This T cell receptor (beta chain) was recovered during a study of technical replicates of blood from a handful of donors. TCRdb's table, derived via immunoSEQ multiplex PCR, lists solely in-frame clones and lacks some. The sample comprises about 62,000 clones, roughly 90% of which are singletons, and roughly 5% rests with the top ten. Looked up from germline, CDR1 is KGHSH and CDR2 is LQKENI. The V end was cut by 3 bases, the J end by 2 bases, with 10 bases between. The CDR3 spans 14 residues. The receptor comes from a human donor in good health. Some clones in this sample may be carry-over from other donors' samples. Sequences were obtained from PBMCs. This chain uses TRBV18 with TRBJ1-2; tentatively, D is TRBD1 (5 bases). The CDR3 DNA is TGTGCCAGCTCACCCGGACAATCGAACTATGGCTACACCTTC. Residues: CASSPGQSNYGYTF.